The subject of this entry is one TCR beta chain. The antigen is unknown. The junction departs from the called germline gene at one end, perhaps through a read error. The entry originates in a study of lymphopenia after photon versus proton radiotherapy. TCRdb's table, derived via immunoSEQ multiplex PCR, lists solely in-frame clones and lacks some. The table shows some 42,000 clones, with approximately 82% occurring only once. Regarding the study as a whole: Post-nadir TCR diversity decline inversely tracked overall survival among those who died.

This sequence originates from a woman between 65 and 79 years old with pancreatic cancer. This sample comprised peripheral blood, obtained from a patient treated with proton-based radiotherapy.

The CDR3 region has the DNA TGTGCCAGTAGTGCGACTAGCGGGAGGGCAGAGACGCAGTATTTT. Translated, it gives CASSATSGRAETQYF. The V call is TRBV19, the J call TRBJ2-3; 14 bases agree with TRBD2. Germline lookup yields CDR1 LNHDA and CDR2 SQIVND (reference sequence). The CDR3 is 15 amino acids.